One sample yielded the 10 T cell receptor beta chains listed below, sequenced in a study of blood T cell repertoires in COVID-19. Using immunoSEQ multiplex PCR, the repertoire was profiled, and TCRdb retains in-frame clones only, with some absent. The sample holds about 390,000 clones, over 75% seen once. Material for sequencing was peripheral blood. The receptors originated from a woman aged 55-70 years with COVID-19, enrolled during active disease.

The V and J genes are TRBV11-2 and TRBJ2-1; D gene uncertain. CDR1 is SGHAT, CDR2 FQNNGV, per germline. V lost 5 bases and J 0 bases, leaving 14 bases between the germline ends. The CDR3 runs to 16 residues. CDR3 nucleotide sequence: TGTGCCAGCAGCCCTCGTTTCTGGAGCTCCTACAATGAGCAGTTCTTC. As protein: CASSPRFWSSYNEQFF.

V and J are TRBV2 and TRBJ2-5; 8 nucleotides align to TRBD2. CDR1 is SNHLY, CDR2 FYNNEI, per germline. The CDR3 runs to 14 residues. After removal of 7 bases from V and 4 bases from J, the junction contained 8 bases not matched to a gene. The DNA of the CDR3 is TGTGCCAGCACCCCCCGGCGGGGGGCAGAGACCCAGTACTTC. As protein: CASTPRRGAETQYF.

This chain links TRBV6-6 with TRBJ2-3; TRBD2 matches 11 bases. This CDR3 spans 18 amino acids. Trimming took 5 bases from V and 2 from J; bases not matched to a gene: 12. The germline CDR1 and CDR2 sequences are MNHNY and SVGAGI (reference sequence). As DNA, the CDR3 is TGTGCCAGCAGTCACGCGATTCTAGCGGGGGGCCTCACAGATACGCAGTATTTT. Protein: CASSHAILAGGLTDTQYF.

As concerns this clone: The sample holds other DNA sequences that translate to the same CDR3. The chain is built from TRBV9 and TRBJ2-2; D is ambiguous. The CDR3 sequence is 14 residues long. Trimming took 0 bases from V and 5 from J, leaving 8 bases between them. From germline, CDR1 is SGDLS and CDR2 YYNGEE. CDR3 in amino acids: CASSVVSGTGELFF. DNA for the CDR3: TGTGCCAGCAGCGTAGTATCCGGGACCGGGGAGCTGTTTTTT.

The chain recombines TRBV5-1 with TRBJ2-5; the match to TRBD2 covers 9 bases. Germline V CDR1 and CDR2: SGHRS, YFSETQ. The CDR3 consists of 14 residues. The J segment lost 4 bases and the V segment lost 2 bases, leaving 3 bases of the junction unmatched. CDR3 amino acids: CASSFLAGPETQYF. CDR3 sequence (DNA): TGCGCCAGCAGCTTCCTAGCGGGGCCAGAGACCCAGTACTTC.

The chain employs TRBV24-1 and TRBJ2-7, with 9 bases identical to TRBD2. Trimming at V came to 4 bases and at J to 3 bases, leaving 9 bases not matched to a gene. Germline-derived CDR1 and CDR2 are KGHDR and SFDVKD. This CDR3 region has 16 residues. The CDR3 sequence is CATSDHLSGGGYEQYF. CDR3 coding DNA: TGTGCCACCAGTGACCACCTTAGCGGGGGAGGCTACGAGCAGTACTTC.

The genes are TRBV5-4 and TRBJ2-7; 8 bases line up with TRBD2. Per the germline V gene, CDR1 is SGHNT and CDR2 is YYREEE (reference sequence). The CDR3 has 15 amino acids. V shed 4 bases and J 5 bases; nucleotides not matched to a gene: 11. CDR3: CASSPRRGVGHEQYF. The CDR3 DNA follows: TGTGCCAGCAGCCCTAGGCGGGGGGTAGGCCACGAGCAGTACTTC.

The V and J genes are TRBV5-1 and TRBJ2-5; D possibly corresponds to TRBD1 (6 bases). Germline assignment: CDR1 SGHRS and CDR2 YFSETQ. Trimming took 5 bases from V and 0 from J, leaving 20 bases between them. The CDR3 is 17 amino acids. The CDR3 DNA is TGCGCCAGCAGTACCCGTGGTGGGACACCGTACCAAGAGACCCAGTACTTC. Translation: CASSTRGGTPYQETQYF. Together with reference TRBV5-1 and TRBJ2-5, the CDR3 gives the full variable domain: KAGVTQTPRYLIKTRGQQVTLSCSPISGHRSVSWYQQTPGQGLQFLFEYFSETQRNKGNFPGRFSGRQFSNSRSEMNVSTLELGDSALYLCASSTRGGTPYQETQYFGPGTRLLVL.

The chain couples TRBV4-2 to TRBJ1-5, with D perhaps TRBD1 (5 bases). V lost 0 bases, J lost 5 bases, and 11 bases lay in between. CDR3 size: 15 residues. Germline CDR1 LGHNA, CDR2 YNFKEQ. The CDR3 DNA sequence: TGTGCCAGCAGCCAAGATCGGCAGGGCGATCAGCCCCAGCATTTT. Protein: CASSQDRQGDQPQHF.

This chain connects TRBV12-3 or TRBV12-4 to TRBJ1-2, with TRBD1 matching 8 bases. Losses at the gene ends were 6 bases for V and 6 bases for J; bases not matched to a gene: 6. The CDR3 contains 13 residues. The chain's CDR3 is CASSLGGQDGYTF. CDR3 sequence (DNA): TGTGCCAGCAGCTTGGGGGGACAGGATGGCTACACCTTC.